This T cell receptor (beta chain) was captured in a study of T cell repertoires in cytomegalovirus infection (dated by TCRdb to the late 2010s). Turning to the overall study: Recently identified HLA-C-restricted CMV epitopes, whose presentation resists viral immunomodulation, were targeted by peptide stimulations together with well-studied HLA-B-restricted epitopes. The HLA type of each donor mattered for the analysis, because public TCR beta signatures pointed to carriage of CMV infection along with the matching HLA type.

V is pared back by 7 bases and J by 1 base, with 2 bases lying between the germline termini. CDR1 MNHEY and CDR2 SMNVEV were looked up in the germline V gene (reference sequence). The cysteine opens and the phenylalanine closes a CDR3 of 12 amino acids. The only DNA kept is the CDR3, 36 bases in frame from the first base. Sequenced on an Illumina HiSeq 1500. Using fastp trimming at Q25 and MiXCR clonotype assembly, TCRdb reanalyzed the public sequencing data and kept in-frame beta chains. A single entry per CDR3 protein holds the most common genes and DNA from its merged rows. This sample lists 900,000 to 950,000 distinct CDR3 sequences; around 29% were detected once. Clones ranked in the top ten supply around 15% of the sample. Study-wide findings and limitations: Cumulative frequency of public TCR beta family members discriminated carriers of CMV infection plus the relevant HLA type in this cohort and an independent roughly 320-donor cohort. The ex vivo response was dominated by HLA-C-restricted CMV-specific TCR beta clonotypes, and the single most frequent clonotype in two of eight donors was supplied by these HLA-C-restricted clonotypes.

This clonotype was counted only a few times. This receptor's antigen is unknown. Base quality data are lacking; no much larger clone is found one base away. According to the study, the label for this sample's treatment or condition signals: in vitro stimulation with specific CMV peptide epitopes to enrich CMV-specific T cells. The rearrangement joined TRBV27 to TRBJ2-6, with no confidently assigned D gene. Here the sequenced sample was cultured CD8+ T cells from PBMCs, taken from culture after CMV antigen stimulation. The source is a human donor in good health (CMV status not recorded). Some clones in this sample may be carry-over from other donors' samples. The CDR3 in this case is CASKSGANVLTF. The sequenced DNA: TGTGCCAGCAAATCTGGGGCCAACGTCCTGACTTTC.